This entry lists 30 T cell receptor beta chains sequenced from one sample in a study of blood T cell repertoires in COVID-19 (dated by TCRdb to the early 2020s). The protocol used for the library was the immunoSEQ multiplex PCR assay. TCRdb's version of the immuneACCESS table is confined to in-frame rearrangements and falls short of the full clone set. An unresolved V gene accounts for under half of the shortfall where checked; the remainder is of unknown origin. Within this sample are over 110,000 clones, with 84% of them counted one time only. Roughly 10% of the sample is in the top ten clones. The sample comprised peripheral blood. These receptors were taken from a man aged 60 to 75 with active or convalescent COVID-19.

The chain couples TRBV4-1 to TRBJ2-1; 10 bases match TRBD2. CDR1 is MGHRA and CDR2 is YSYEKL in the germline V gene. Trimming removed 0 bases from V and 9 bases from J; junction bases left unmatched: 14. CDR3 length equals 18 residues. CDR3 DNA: TGCGCCAGCAGCCAAGATCATCGCGGGCTAGCGGGAGCCGGTGAGCAGTTCTTC. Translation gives CASSQDHRGLAGAGEQFF.

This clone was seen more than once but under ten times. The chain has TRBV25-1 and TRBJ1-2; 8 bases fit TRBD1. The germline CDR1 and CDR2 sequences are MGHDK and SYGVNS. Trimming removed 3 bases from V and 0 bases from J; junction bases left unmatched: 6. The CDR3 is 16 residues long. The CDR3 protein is CASSDSSTGANYGYTF. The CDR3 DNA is TGTGCCAGCAGTGACTCCTCGACAGGGGCTAACTATGGCTACACCTTC.

The CDR3 sequence is CAISESPQYYEQYV. The CDR3 DNA follows: TGTGCCATCAGTGAGTCGCCACAGTACTACGAGCAGTACGTC. The chain employs TRBV10-3 and TRBJ2-7; D call uncertain. Trimming removed 0 bases from V and 3 bases from J, with 9 bases in between. The CDR3 has 14 residues. CDR1 is ENHRY, CDR2 SYGVKD, per germline.

CDR3 sequence reads: CASSLGANQPQHF. DNA of the CDR3: TGTGCCAGCAGCTTGGGGGCCAATCAGCCCCAGCATTTT. The chain has TRBV5-8 and TRBJ1-5; D remains ambiguous. V was shortened by 0 bases and J by 3 bases, with 4 bases between the two germline ends. This CDR3 region has 13 residues. Germline CDR1 and CDR2: SGHTS and YDEGEE.

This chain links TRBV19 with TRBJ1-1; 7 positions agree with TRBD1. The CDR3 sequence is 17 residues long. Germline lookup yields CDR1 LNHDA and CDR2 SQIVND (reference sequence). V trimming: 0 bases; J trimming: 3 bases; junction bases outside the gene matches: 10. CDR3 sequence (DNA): TGTGCCAGTAGTATAGACAGGGGGTTTACCCATGACACTGAAGCTTTCTTT. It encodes CASSIDRGFTHDTEAFF.

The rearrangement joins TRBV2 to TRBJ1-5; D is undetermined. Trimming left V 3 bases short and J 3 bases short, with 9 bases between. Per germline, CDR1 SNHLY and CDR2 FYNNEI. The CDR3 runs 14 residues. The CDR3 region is CASSDRIPNQPQHF. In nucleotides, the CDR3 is TGTGCCAGCAGTGACAGGATCCCCAATCAGCCCCAGCATTTT. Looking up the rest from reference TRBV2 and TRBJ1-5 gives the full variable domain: EPEVTQTPSHQVTQMGQEVILRCVPISNHLYFYWYRQILGQKVEFLVSFYNNEISEKSEIFDDQFSVERPDGSNFTLKIRSTKLEDSAMYFCASSDRIPNQPQHFGDGTRLSIL.

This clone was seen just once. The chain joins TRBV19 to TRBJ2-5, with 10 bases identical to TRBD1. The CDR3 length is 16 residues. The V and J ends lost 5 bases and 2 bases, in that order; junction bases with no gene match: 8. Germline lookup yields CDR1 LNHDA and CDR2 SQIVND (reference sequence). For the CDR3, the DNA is TGTGCCAGTAGTCGATGGGGGACAGGGGAACAAGAGACCCAGTACTTC. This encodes CASSRWGTGEQETQYF.

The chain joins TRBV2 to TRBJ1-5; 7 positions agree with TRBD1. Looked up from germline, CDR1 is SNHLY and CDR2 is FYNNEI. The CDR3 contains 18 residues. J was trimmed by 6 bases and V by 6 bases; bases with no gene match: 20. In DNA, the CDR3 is TGTGCCAGCAGGCCGAGACAGGGATCTGGGATTGTTTCTCAGCCCCAGCATTTT. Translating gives CASRPRQGSGIVSQPQHF.

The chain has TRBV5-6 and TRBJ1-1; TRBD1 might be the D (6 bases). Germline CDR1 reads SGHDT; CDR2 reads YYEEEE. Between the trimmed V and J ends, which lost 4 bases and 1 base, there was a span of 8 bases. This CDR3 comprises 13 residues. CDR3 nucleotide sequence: TGTGCCAGCAGCATGACAGGGAACACTGAAGCTTTCTTT. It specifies CASSMTGNTEAFF.

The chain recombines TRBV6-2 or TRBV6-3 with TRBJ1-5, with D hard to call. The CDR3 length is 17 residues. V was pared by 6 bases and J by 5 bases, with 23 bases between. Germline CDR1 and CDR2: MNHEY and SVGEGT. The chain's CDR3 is CASSTKLSSSADQPQHF. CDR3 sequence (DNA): TGTGCCAGCAGCACAAAGTTATCTAGTTCGGCCGATCAGCCCCAGCATTTT.

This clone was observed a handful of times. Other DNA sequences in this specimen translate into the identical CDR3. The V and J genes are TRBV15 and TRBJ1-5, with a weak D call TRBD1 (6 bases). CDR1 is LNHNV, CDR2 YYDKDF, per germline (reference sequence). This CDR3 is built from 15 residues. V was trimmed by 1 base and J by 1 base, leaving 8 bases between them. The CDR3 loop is CATSRGGGSNQPQHF. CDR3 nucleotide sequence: TGTGCCACCAGCAGAGGAGGGGGAAGCAATCAGCCCCAGCATTTT.

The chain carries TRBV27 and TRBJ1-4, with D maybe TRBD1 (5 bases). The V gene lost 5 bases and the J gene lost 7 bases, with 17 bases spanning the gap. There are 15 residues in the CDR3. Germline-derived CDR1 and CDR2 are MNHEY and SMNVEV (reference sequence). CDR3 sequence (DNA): TGTGCCAGCAGTCCCCCGGGAGGGGTGGGTGAAAAACTGTTTTTT. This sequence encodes CASSPPGGVGEKLFF.

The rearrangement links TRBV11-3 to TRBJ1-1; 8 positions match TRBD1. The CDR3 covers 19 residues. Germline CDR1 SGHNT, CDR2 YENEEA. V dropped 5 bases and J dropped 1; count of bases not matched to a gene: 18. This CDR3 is CASSPNAGTGELSNTEAFF. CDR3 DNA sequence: TGTGCCAGCAGCCCGAACGCCGGGACAGGAGAACTTTCGAACACTGAAGCTTTCTTT.

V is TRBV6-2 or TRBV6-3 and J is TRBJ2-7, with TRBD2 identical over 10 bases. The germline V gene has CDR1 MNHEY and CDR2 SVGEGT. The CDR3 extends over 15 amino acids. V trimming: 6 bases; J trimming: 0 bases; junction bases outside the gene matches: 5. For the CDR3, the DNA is TGTGCCAGCAGCCTAGGGACTAGCGACTCCTACGAGCAGTACGTC. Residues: CASSLGTSDSYEQYV.

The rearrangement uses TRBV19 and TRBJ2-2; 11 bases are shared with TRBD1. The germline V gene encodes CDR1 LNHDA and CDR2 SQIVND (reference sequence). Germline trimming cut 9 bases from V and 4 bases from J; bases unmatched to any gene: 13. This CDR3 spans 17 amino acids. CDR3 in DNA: TGTGCCAGCCGCCGGGACAGGGGGGCCTCGGGCACCGGGGAGCTGTTTTTT. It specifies CASRRDRGASGTGELFF. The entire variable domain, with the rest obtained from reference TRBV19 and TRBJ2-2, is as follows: DGGITQSPKYLFRKEGQNVTLSCEQNLNHDAMYWYRQDPGQGLRLIYYSQIVNDFQKGDIAEGYSVSREKKESFPLTVTSAQKNPTAFYLCASRRDRGASGTGELFFGEGSRLTVL.

The CDR3 DNA reads as TGTGCCAGTAGTATACTTGAAGGGACTTATGGCTACACCTTC. Translated: CASSILEGTYGYTF. J is TRBJ1-2 and V is TRBV19; possibly TRBD1 for D (5 bases). Looked up from germline, CDR1 is LNHDA and CDR2 is SQIVND (reference sequence). The CDR3 consists of 14 residues. Trimming pared 2 bases from V and 5 bases from J, leaving 12 bases between.

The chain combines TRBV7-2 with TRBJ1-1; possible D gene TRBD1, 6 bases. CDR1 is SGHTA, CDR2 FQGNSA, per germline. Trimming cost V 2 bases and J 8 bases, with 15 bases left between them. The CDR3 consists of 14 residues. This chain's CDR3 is CASSLKGGTTEAFF. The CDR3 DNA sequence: TGTGCCAGCAGCTTAAAGGGGGGGACAACCGAAGCTTTCTTT.

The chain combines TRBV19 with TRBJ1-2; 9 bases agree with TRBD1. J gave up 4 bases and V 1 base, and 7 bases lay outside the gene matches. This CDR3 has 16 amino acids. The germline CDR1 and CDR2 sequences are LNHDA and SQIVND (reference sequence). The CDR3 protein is CASSIGWDRVGYGYTF. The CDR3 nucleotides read TGTGCCAGTAGTATAGGTTGGGACAGGGTCGGCTATGGCTACACCTTC.

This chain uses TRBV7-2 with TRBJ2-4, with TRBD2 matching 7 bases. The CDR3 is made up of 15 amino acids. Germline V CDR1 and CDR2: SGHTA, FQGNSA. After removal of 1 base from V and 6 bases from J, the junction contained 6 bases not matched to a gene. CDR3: CASSLVGRGLNIQYF. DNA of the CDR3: TGTGCCAGCAGCTTAGTTGGGCGGGGGTTAAACATTCAGTACTTC.

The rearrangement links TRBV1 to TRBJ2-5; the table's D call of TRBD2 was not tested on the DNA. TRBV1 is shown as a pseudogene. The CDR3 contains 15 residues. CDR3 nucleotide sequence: TGCACCAGCAGCCAAGAACTAGCGAGAGAAGAGACCCAGTACTTC. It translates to CTSSQELAREETQYF.

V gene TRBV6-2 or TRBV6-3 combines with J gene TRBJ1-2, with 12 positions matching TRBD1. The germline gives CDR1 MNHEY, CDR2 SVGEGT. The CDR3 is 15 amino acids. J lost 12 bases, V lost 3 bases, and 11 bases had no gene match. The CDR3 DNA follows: TGTGCCAGCAGTTATACCGGGACAGGGGGCGAGCATGACACCTTC. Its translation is CASSYTGTGGEHDTF.

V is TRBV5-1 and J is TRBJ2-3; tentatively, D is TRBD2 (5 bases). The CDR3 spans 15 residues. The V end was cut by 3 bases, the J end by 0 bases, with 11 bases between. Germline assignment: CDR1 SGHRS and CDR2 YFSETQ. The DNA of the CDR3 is TGCGCCAGCAGCTCCGGACTTAGTAGCACAGATACGCAGTATTTT. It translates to CASSSGLSSTDTQYF.

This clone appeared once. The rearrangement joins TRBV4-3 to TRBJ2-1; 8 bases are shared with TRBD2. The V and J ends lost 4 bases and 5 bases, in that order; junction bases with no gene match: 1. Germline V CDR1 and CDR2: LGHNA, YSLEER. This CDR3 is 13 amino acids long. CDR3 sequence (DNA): TGCGCCAGCAGCCCGGGGGGGGACAATGAGCAGTTCTTC. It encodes CASSPGGDNEQFF.

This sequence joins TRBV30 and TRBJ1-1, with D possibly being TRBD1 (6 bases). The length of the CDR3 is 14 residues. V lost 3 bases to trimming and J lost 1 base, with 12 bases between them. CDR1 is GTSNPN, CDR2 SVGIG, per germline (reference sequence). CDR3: CAWSEGGQNTEAFF. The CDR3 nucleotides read TGTGCCTGGAGCGAAGGGGGACAGAACACTGAAGCTTTCTTT.

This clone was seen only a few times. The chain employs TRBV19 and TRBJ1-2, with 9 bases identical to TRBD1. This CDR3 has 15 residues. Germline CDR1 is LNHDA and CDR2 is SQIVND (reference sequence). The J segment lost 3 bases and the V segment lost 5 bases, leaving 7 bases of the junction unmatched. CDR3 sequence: CASSLTGGSYYGYTF. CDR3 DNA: TGTGCCAGTAGTCTTACAGGGGGCTCATACTATGGCTACACCTTC.

For the CDR3, the DNA is TGTGCCAGCAGGCCTCCCCCGGCGGGGCACTACAATGAGCAGTTCTTC. Translation gives CASRPPPAGHYNEQFF. V usage is TRBV7-2 and J usage is TRBJ2-1; tentatively, D is TRBD2 (6 bases). V was pared by 6 bases and J by 3 bases, with 18 bases between. Germline values: CDR1 SGHTA, CDR2 FQGNSA. The CDR3 sequence is 16 residues long.

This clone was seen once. CDR3: CASSRLQRDNSPLHF. The CDR3 DNA reads TGTGCCAGCAGCCGACTACAGCGAGATAATTCACCCCTCCACTTT. The chain carries TRBV3-1 (or the pseudogene TRBV3-2) and TRBJ1-6, with unresolved D. V was cut by 4 bases and J by 5 bases, with 12 bases left in between. The germline gives CDR1 LGHDT, CDR2 YNNKEL (reference sequence). The CDR3 contains 15 residues.

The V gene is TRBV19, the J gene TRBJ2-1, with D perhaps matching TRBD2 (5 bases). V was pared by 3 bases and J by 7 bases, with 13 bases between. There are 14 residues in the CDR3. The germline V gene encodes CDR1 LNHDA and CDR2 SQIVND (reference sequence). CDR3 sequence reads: CASSIGVAWNEQFF. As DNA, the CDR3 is TGTGCCAGTAGTATCGGGGTAGCGTGGAATGAGCAGTTCTTC.

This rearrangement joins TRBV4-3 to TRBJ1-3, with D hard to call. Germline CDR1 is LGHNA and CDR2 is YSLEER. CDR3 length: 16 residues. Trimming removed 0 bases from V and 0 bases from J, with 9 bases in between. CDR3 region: CASSQDATRSGNTIYF. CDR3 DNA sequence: TGCGCCAGCAGCCAAGACGCCACACGCTCTGGAAACACCATATATTTT.

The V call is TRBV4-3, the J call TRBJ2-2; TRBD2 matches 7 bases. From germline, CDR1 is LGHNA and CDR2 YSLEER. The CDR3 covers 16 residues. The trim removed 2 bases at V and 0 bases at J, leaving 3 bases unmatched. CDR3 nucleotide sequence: TGCGCCAGCAGCCAACGGACTAGTCCGAACACCGGGGAGCTGTTTTTT. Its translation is CASSQRTSPNTGELFF.